This TCR beta chain is from a study of Graves' ophthalmopathy and Graves' hyperthyroidism. Findings of the study overall: The model's ophthalmopathy progression predictions had roughly 65% sensitivity and 72.22% specificity.

Amplification targeted the TCR beta CDR3 regions, with RNA transcripts as the source material. RT-PCR was first run with HTBI primers, then multiplex PCR in a second round. TCRdb reanalysed the multiplex PCR reads using MiXCR and keeps one entry per CDR3 protein. The sample contains fewer than 650,000 distinct CDR3 sequences, about 20% of which appear only once. Trimming shortened V by 6 bases and J by 0 bases, and 12 bases separated the two germline ends. The CDR3 has 15 residues. Certain patients, namely those with other autoimmune diseases, uncontrolled infections, pregnancy or lactation, were excluded. This clonotype showed up just a few times. The antigen is unknown.

The sequencing sample was made of peripheral blood. The V call is TRBV12-3 or TRBV12-4, the J call TRBJ1-5; D call uncertain. This clonotype was obtained from a woman under 30 with stable Graves' hyperthyroidism. Some clones in this sample may be carry-over from other donors' samples. CDR3 in DNA: TGTGCCAGCAGCCCGAAGGGAAATAGCAATCAGCCCCAGCATTTT. Amino acid sequence: CASSPKGNSNQPQHF.